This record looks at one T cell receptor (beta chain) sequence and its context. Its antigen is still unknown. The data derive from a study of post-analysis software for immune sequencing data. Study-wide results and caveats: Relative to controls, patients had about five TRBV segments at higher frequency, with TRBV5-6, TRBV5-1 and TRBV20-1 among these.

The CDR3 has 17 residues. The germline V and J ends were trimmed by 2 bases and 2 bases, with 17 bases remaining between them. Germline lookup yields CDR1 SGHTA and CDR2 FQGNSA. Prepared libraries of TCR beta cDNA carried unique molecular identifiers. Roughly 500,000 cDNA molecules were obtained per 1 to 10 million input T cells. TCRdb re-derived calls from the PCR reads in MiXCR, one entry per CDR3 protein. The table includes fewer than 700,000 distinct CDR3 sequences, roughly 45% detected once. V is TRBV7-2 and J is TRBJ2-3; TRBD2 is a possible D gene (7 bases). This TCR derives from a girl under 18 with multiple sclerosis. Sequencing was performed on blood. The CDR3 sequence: CTSSLLRGGLNTDTQYF. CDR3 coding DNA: TGTACCAGCAGCTTACTGCGAGGGGGACTAAACACAGATACGCAGTATTTT.